This TCR beta chain was captured by sequencing in a study of blood T cell repertoires in COVID-19. Across the study: The origin of the acute and convalescent COVID-19 samples was the United States, Italy and Spain.

Seattle patients were enrolled during active infection and followed longitudinally. Trimming removed 4 bases at V and 0 bases at J, with 13 bases between. The CDR3 is 15 amino acids. Germline V lookup: CDR1 SGHNT, CDR2 YYREEE (reference sequence). Authors' data handling: Cell counts per sample came from amplifying reference gene primers. TCRdb keeps only in-frame clones here, not all; method: immunoSEQ multiplex PCR. The DNA gave D and trimming, while V, J and clone size come from that table. The data show 200,000 to 250,000 clones, 75% to 85% seen once. The receptor's source is a woman in her sixties or seventies with COVID-19, enrolled during active disease. The sequencing input was peripheral blood. This rearrangement joins TRBV5-4 to TRBJ1-2; maybe TRBD1 (5 bases). The CDR3 DNA is TGTGCCAGCAGCCCGGACAATTTAGCTAACTATGGCTACACCTTC. Translation: CASSPDNLANYGYTF.